A selection of T cell receptor beta chains follows, all from one sample in a study of T-cell memory formation after mild COVID-19. TCRdb reanalysed the 5' RACE reads using MiXCR and keeps one entry per CDR3 protein. Of about 450,000 distinct CDR3 sequences in the sample, 20% to 30% were seen once. Sample: PBMCs or a T cell subset sorted from them (not recorded which). The receptors derive from an adult woman who had mild COVID-19 (a few samples of this study predate the infection). Cell type and time point are not known. CDR3s include the opening cysteine and the closing phenylalanine or tryptophan. Clone size is shown for a subset of rows, as once, few, many or a class of expanded clone.

J | size | V | CDR3
TRBJ1-4 | few | TRBV5-1 | CASSTQGAGEKLFF
TRBJ1-1 | . | TRBV12-3/TRBV12-4 | CASRDRDITEAFF
TRBJ2-1 | few | TRBV5-4 | CASSLAEPGGGNEQFF
TRBJ2-2 | once | TRBV11-2 | CASSPVRGGASNTGELFF
TRBJ2-1 | once | TRBV30 | CAWSRQGRNEQFF
TRBJ2-2 | many | TRBV9 | CASSVTVGAGELFF
TRBJ1-1 | . | TRBV9 | CASSDEAEFQAFF
TRBJ1-1 | . | TRBV3-1 | CTSRASIGVNTEAFF
TRBJ2-7 | . | TRBV4-1 | CASRRTGDSYEQYF
TRBJ2-7 | . | TRBV11-3 | CASSSSGRRWSEQYF
TRBJ1-6 | few | TRBV9 | CASSASPQLGRDLRLHF
TRBJ2-7 | . | TRBV24-1 | CATSDRGGVNEQYF
TRBJ2-1 | . | TRBV7-3 | CASRGGSLAESDEQFF
TRBJ1-1 | few | TRBV7-8 | CASSRLMNTEAFF
TRBJ1-5 | few | TRBV7-8 | CASSFYRVRNQPQHF
TRBJ2-1 | many | TRBV5-1 | CASSPRDRTTYLGSYNEQFF
TRBJ2-2 | few | TRBV21-1 | CASIHPAGTGNTGELFF
TRBJ2-2 | . | TRBV7-6 | CASSPRTGNGELFF
TRBJ2-7 | few | TRBV20-1 | CSANPLGGLAYEQYF
TRBJ1-5 | . | TRBV10-3 | CAISLDTYQPQHF
TRBJ2-1 | few | TRBV12-3/TRBV12-4 | CASSLGFQDEQFF
TRBJ2-1 | . | TRBV5-1 | CASSLAFGEQFF
TRBJ2-6 | many | TRBV7-3 | CASSPSSGANVLTF
TRBJ2-7 | . | TRBV14 | CASSQPGQGAHEQYF
TRBJ2-1 | . | TRBV2 | CASSGRTSYNEQFF